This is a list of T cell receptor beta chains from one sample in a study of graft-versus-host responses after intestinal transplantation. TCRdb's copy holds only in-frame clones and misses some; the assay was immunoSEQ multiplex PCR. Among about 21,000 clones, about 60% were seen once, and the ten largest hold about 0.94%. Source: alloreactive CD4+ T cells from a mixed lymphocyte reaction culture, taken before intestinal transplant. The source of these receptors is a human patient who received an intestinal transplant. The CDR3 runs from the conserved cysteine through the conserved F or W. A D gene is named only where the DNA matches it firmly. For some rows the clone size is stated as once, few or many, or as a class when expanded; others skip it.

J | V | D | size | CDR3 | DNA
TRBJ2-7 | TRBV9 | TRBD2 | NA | CASSLTGTSGSYEQYF | TGTGCCAGCAGCCTAACCGGGACTAGCGGCTCCTACGAGCAGTACTTC
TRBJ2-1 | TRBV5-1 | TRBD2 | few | CASSWSGTTYNEQFF | TGCGCCAGCAGCTGGAGCGGGACCACCTACAATGAGCAGTTCTTC
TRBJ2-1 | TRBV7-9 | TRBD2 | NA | CASSPPWREVSYNEQFF | TGTGCCAGCAGCCCCCCCTGGCGGGAGGTCTCCTACAATGAGCAGTTCTTC
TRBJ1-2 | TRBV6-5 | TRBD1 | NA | CASSYRTGVGYTF | TGTGCCAGCAGTTACAGGACAGGGGTAGGCTACACCTTC
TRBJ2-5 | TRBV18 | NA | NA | CASSPQVGGETQYF | TGTGCCAGCTCACCACAAGTTGGAGGGGAGACCCAGTACTTC
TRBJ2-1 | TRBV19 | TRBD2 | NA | CASRQSGTRAEQFF | TGTGCCAGTAGACAGTCCGGGACTAGGGCTGAGCAGTTCTTC
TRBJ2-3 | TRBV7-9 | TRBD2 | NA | CASSLLAGVSDTQYF | TGTGCCAGCAGCTTACTAGCGGGAGTCTCAGATACGCAGTATTTT
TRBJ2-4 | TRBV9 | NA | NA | CASSVVWLAVPAKNIQYF | TGTGCCAGCAGCGTCGTGTGGTTGGCAGTACCAGCCAAAAACATTCAGTACTTC
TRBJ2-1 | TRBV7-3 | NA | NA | CASSLNPGVGEQFF | TGTGCCAGCAGCTTAAACCCCGGGGTGGGTGAGCAGTTCTTC
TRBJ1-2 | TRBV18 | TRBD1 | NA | CASSPLDRGMGYTF | TGTGCCAGCTCACCACTGGACAGGGGTATGGGCTACACCTTC